This T cell receptor (beta chain) was sequenced for a study of blood T cells in healthy people across ages. Notes on the study in general: Diversity estimates from one million T cells were considered underestimates. Older age went with lower TCR beta diversity per million T cells, in a roughly linear way.

As for this clonotype: Antigen: not known.

Then a second PCR, running roughly 7 to 11 cycles, was carried out with a sample-barcoded 5' primer and a J-beta primer mix. TCRdb ran MiXCR on the 5' RACE reads and lists one entry per CDR3 protein. Found here are around 1,700,000 distinct CDR3 sequences, 28% of them singletons; the top ten hold roughly 8%. CDR3 length: 16 residues. Germline CDR1 reads MNHEY; CDR2 reads SMNVEV (reference sequence). J lost 4 bases, V lost 7 bases, and 10 bases had no gene match. The sample taken for sequencing was blood. The genes are TRBV27 and TRBJ2-1; the match to TRBD2 covers 10 bases. This clonotype originated in a woman in her 30s in good health. CDR3 residues: CASTPRGLAIYNEQFF. The CDR3 DNA reads TGTGCCAGCACCCCTCGGGGACTAGCGATATACAATGAGCAGTTCTTC.